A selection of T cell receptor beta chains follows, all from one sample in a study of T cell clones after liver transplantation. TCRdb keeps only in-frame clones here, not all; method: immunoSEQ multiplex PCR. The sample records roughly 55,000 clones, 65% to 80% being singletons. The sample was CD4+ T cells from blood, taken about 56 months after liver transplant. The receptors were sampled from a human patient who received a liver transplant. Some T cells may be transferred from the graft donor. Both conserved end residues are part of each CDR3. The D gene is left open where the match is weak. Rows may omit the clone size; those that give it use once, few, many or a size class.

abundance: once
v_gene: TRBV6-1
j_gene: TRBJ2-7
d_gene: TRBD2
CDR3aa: CASSEAGTSDYEQYF
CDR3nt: TGTGCCAGCAGTGAAGCCGGGACTAGCGACTACGAGCAGTACTTC

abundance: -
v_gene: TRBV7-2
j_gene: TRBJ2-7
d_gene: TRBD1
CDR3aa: CASSTGVYEQYF
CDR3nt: TGTGCCAGCAGCACAGGGGTGTACGAGCAGTACTTC

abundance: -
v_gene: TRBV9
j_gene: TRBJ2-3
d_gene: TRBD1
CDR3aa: CASSPRDRANTQYF
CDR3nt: TGTGCCAGCAGCCCCCGGGACAGGGCAAATACGCAGTATTTT

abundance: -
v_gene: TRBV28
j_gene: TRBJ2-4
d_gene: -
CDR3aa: CASSTSTGDIQYF
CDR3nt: TGTGCCAGCAGTACTAGTACCGGCGACATTCAGTACTTC

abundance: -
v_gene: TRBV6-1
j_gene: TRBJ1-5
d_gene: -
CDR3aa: CASRGQSNQPQHF
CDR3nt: TGTGCCAGCAGGGGGCAGAGCAATCAGCCCCAGCATTTT

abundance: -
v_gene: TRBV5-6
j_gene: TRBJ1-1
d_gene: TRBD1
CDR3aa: CASSGETGDNTEAFF
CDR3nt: TGTGCCAGCAGTGGAGAGACAGGGGATAACACTGAAGCTTTCTTT

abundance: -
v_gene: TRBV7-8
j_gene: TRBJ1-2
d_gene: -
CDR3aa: CASSLSRTSHGYTF
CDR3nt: TGTGCCAGCAGCTTATCCCGGACGAGTCATGGCTACACCTTC

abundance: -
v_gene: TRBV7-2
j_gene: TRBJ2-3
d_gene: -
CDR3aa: CASSRVGGTDTQYF
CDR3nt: TGTGCCAGCAGCCGAGTCGGGGGCACAGATACGCAGTATTTT

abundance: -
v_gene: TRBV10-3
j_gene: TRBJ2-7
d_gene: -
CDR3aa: CAISENGRGYEQYF
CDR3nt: TGTGCCATCAGTGAAAATGGGCGGGGCTACGAGCAGTACTTC

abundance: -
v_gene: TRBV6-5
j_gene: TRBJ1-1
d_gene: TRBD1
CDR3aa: CASSLGQRNTEAFF
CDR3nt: TGTGCCAGCAGTCTGGGACAGCGGAACACTGAAGCTTTCTTT

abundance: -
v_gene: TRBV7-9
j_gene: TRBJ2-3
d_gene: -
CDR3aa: CASSAQGKSTDTQYF
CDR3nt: TGTGCCAGCAGCGCACAGGGAAAGTCCACAGATACGCAGTATTTT

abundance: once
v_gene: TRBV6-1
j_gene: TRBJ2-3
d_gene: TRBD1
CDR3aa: CAHALVDRADTQYF
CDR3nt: TGTGCCCACGCGCTGGTGGACAGGGCAGATACGCAGTATTTT

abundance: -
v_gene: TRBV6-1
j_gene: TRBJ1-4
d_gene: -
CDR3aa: CASSEERGINEKLFF
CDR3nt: TGTGCCAGCAGTGAAGAAAGGGGCATAAATGAAAAACTGTTTTTT

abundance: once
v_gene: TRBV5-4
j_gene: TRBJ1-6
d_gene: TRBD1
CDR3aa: CASSPIGQANSPLHF
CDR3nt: TGTGCCAGCAGCCCTATCGGACAGGCTAATTCACCCCTCCACTTT

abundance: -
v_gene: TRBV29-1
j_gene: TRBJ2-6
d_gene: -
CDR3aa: CSVAPGSGANVLTF
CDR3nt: TGCAGCGTTGCACCGGGCTCTGGGGCCAACGTCCTGACTTTC

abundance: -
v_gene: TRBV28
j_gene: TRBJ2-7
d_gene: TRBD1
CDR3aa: CASRGPGQGYEQYF
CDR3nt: TGTGCCAGCAGGGGACCGGGACAGGGTTACGAGCAGTACTTC

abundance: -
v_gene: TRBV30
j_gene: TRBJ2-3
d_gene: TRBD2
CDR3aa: CAWSPGLAGYTDTQYF
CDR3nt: TGTGCCTGGAGCCCGGGACTAGCGGGGTACACAGATACGCAGTATTTT

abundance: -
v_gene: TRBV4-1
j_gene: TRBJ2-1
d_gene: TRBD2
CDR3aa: CASSQGLAGRGNEQFF
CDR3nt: TGCGCCAGCAGCCAAGGACTAGCGGGGAGGGGCAATGAGCAGTTCTTC

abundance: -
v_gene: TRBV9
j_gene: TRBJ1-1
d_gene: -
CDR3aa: CASSVGQGLVNTEAFF
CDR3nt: TGTGCCAGCAGCGTAGGGCAGGGCCTAGTGAACACTGAAGCTTTCTTT

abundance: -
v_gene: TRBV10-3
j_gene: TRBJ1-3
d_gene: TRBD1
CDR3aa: CAISESTPLGQGNTIYF
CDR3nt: TGTGCCATCAGTGAGTCGACACCGCTGGGACAGGGGAACACCATATATTTT

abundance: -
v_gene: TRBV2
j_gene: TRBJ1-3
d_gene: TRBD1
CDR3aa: CASSIYGTGSGNTIYF
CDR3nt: TGTGCCAGCAGCATCTACGGGACAGGGTCTGGAAACACCATATATTTT

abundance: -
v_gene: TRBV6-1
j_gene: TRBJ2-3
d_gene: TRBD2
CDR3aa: CASRVAGKRTDTQYF
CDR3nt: TGTGCCAGCAGGGTAGCGGGGAAACGCACAGATACGCAGTATTTT

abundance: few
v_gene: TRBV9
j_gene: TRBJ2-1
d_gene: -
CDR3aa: CASSVHYSSYNEQFF
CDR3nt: TGTGCCAGCAGCGTACACTACTCGTCCTACAATGAGCAGTTCTTC

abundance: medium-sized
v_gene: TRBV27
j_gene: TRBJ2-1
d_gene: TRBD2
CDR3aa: CASSLSGGANEQFF
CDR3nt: TGTGCCAGCAGTTTGTCCGGGGGGGCTAATGAGCAGTTCTTC

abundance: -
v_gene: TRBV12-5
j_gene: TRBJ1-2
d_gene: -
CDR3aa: CASGLRRPATF
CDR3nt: TGTGCTAGTGGTTTGCGCAGGCCCGCCACCTTC

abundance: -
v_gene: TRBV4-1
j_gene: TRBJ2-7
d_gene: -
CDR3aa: CASSQAPQGRAYEQYF
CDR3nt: TGCGCCAGCAGCCAAGCACCACAGGGTCGAGCCTACGAGCAGTACTTC

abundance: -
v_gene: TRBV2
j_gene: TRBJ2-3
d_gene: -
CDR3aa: CASSRGYSTDTQYF
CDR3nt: TGTGCCAGCAGCCGGGGATATAGCACAGATACGCAGTATTTT

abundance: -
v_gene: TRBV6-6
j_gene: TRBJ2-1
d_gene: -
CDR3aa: CASRPSSANEQFF
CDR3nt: TGTGCCAGCAGACCGAGTTCGGCAAATGAGCAGTTCTTC

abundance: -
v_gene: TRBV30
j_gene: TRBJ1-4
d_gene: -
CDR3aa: CAWRPPGLKREKLFF
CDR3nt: TGTGCCTGGAGACCACCGGGCCTAAAAAGAGAAAAACTGTTTTTT

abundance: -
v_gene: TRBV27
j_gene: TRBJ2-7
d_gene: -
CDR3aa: CASSPQVWSYEQYF
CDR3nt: TGTGCCAGCAGCCCTCAGGTTTGGTCCTACGAGCAGTACTTC

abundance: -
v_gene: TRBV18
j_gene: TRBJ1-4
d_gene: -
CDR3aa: CASSPGVGEKLFF
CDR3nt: TGTGCCAGCTCACCAGGGGTCGGAGAAAAACTGTTTTTT

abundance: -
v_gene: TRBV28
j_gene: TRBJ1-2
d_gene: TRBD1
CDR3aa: CATGIDRGEGYTF
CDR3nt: TGTGCCACCGGGATCGACAGGGGGGAAGGCTACACCTTC

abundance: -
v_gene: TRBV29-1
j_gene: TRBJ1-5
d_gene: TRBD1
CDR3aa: CSVGTGGLNQPQHF
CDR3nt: TGCAGCGTTGGGACAGGGGGGCTAAATCAGCCCCAGCATTTT

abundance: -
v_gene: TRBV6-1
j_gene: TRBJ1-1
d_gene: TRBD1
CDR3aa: CASSERQGNMNTEAFF
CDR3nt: TGTGCCAGCAGTGAACGACAGGGAAACATGAACACTGAAGCTTTCTTT

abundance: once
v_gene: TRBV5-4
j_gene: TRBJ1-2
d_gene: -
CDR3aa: CASSFLLQGGSYGYTF
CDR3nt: TGTGCCAGCAGCTTTTTGTTGCAGGGAGGTTCCTATGGCTACACCTTC

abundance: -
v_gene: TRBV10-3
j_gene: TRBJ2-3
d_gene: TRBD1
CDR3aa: CAISESRGGRGTDTQYF
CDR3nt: TGTGCCATCAGTGAAAGTAGAGGGGGCCGGGGCACAGATACGCAGTATTTT

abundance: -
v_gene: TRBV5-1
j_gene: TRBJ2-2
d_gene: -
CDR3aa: CASSQDKNTGELFF
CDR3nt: TGCGCCAGCAGCCAGGACAAGAACACCGGGGAGCTGTTTTTT

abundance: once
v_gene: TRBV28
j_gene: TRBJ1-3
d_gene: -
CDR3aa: CASSPPQSSGNTIYF
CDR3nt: TGTGCCAGCAGTCCCCCCCAGAGCTCTGGAAACACCATATATTTT

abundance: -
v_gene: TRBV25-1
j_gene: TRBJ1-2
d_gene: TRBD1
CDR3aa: CASWPGQGGGYTF
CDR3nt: TGTGCCAGCTGGCCGGGACAGGGAGGTGGCTACACCTTC

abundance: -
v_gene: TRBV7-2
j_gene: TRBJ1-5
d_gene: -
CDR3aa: CASSYRALDQPQHF
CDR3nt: TGTGCCAGCAGCTACCGGGCCCTGGATCAGCCCCAGCATTTT

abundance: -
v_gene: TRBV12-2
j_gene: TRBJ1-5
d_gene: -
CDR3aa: CASRLDCRAGYQPQHF
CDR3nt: TGTGCAAGTCGCTTAGATTGTAGGGCCGGTTATCAGCCCCAGCATTTT

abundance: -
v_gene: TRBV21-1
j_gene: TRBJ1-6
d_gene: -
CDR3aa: CASSNVGDRVFGNSPLHF
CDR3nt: TGTGCCAGCAGCAACGTCGGGGACAGGGTTTTCGGTAATTCACCCCTCCACTTT

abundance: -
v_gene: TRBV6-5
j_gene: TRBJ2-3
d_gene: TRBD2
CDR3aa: CASSWGTTPRDTQYF
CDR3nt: TGTGCCAGCAGTTGGGGGACTACCCCTAGGGATACGCAGTATTTT

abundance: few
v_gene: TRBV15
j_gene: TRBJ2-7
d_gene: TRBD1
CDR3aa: CATSRVTPGQGVSYEQYF
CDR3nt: TGTGCCACCAGCAGAGTTACTCCGGGACAGGGGGTTTCCTACGAGCAGTACTTC

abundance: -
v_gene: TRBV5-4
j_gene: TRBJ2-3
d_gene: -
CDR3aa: CASSQWTVTDTQYF
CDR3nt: TGTGCCAGCAGCCAATGGACTGTCACAGATACGCAGTATTTT

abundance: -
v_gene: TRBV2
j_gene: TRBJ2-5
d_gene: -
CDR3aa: CASSRGETQYF
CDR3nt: TGTGCCAGTTCCCGGGGGGAGACCCAGTACTTC

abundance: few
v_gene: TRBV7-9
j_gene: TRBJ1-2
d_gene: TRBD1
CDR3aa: CASSPHNRQGSYGYTF
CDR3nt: TGTGCCAGCAGCCCTCACAACCGACAGGGATCCTATGGCTACACCTTC

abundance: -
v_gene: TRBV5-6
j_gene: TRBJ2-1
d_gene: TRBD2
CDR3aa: CASTLVGGSSYNEQFF
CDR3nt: TGTGCCAGCACCCTTGTGGGGGGGAGCTCCTACAATGAGCAGTTCTTC

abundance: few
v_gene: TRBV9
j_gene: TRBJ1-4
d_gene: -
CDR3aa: CASSAGFATNEKLFF
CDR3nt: TGTGCCAGCAGCGCGGGGTTCGCGACTAATGAAAAACTGTTTTTT

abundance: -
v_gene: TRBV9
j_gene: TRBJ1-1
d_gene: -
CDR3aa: CASSKLRSTEAFF
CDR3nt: TGTGCCAGCAGCAAATTAAGGAGCACTGAAGCTTTCTTT

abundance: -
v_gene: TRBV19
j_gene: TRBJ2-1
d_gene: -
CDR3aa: CASSPRGLGNEQFF
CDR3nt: TGTGCCAGTAGTCCAAGGGGCTTGGGGAATGAGCAGTTCTTC

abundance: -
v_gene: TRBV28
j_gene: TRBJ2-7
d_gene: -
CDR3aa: CASKNPSAYEQYF
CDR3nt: TGTGCCAGCAAAAATCCGTCGGCCTACGAGCAGTACTTC